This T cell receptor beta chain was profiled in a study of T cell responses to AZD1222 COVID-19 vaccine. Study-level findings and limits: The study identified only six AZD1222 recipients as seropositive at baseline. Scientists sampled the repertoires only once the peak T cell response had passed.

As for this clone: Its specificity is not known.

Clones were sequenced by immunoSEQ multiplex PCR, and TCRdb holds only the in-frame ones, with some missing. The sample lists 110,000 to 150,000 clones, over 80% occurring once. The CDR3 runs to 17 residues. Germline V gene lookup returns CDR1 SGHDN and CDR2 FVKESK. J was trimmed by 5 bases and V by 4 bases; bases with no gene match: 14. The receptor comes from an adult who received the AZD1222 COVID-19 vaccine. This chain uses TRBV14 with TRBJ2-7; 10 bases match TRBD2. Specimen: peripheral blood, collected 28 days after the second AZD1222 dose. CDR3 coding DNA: TGTGCCAGCAGCCTAGGGGTCCGGCTAGCGGGAGTCGACGAGCAGTACTTC. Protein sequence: CASSLGVRLAGVDEQYF. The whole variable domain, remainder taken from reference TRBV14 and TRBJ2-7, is EAGVTQFPSHSVIEKGQTVTLRCDPISGHDNLYWYRRVMGKEIKFLLHFVKESKQDESGMPNNRFLAERTGGTYSTLKVQPAELEDSGVYFCASSLGVRLAGVDEQYFGPGTRLTVT.